The clone carrying this T cell receptor beta chain was seen once. Its target is unknown. In germline, CDR1 is SEHNR, CDR2 FQNEAQ (reference sequence). Deletions cut 1 base from V and 5 bases from J, with 9 bases between. The CDR3 sequence is 13 residues long. These data are taken from a study of cytomegalovirus exposure and HLA in healthy donors. Study-level results: Links to common viral pathogens appeared, in a later analysis, for several of the most significant clusters.

In nominal health when sampled, donors likely had unrecorded immune exposures nonetheless. The PCR was carried out with 60 Vbeta primers and 13 Jbeta primers. Per the study methods: There were about 80 million unique TCR beta chains by a later count, and approximately 12 million of them were shared. Sequencing was performed with immunoSEQ multiplex PCR; in TCRdb, only in-frame clones are kept and a portion is missing. V, J and clone size are those of that table, while D and trimming were read from the DNA. The sample consists of about 130,000 clones, 82% of them appearing once. The receptor comes from a boy under 18 in good health and CMV-seronegative. Sequencing was performed on PBMCs. The chain carries TRBV7-9 and TRBJ2-7; no reliable D call. CDR3 region: CASSLGASNEQYF. CDR3 nucleotide sequence: TGTGCCAGCAGCTTAGGGGCCTCGAACGAGCAGTACTTC.